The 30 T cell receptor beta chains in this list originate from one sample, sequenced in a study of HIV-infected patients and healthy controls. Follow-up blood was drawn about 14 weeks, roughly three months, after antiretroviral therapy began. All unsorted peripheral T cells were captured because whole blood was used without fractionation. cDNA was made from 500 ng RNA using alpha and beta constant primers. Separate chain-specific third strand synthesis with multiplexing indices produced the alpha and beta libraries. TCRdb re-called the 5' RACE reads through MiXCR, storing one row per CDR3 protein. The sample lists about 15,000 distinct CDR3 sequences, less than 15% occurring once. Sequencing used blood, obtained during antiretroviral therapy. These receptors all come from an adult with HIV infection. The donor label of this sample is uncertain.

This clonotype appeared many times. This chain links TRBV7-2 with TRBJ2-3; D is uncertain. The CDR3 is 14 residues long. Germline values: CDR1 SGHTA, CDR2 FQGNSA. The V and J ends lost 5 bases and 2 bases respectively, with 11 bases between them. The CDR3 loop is CASSPETHTDTQYF. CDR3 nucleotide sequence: TGTGCCAGCAGCCCCGAAACCCACACAGATACGCAGTATTTT.

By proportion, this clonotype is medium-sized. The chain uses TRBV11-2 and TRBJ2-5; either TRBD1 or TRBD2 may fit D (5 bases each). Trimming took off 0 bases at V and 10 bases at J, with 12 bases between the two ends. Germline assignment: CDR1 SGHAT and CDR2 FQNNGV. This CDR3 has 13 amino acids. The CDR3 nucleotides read TGTGCCAGCAGCTTAGAACCGGGTGGGGGCCAGTACTTC. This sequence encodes CASSLEPGGGQYF.

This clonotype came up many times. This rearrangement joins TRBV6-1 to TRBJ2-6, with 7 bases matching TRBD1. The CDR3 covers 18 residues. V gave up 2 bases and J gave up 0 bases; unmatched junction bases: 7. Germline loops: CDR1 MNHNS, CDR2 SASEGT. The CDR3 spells CASSEFWTGDSGANVLTF. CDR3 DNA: TGTGCCAGCAGTGAATTTTGGACAGGAGACTCTGGGGCCAACGTCCTGACTTTC.

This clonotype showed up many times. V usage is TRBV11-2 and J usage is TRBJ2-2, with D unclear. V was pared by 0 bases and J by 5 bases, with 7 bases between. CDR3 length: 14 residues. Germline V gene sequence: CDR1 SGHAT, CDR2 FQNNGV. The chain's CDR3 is CASSLEAVTGELFF. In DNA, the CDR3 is TGTGCCAGCAGCTTAGAGGCGGTTACCGGGGAGCTGTTTTTT.

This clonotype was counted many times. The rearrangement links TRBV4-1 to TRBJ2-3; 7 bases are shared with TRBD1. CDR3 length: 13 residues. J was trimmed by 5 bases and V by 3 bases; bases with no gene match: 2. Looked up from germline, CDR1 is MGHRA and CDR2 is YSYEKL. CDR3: CASSHRDRDTQYF. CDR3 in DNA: TGCGCCAGCAGCCACCGGGACAGAGATACGCAGTATTTT.

The CDR3, as DNA: TGCGCCAGCAGCCAAGAGTCCCTGGCAGGGGCGAGAGAAAAACTGTTTTTT. Translated, it gives CASSQESLAGAREKLFF. The rearrangement links TRBV4-1 to TRBJ1-4, with TRBD1 as a possible D gene (6 bases). CDR1 and CDR2 (germline): MGHRA, YSYEKL. Between the trimmed V and J ends, which lost 0 bases and 8 bases, there was a span of 19 bases. The CDR3 spans 17 residues.

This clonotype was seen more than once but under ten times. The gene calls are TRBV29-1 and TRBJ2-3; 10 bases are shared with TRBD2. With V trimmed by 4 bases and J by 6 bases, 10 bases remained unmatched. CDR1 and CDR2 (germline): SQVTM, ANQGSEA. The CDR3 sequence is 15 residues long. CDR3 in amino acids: CSVAQAGGPGDTQYF. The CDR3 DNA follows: TGCAGCGTTGCCCAAGCGGGGGGGCCAGGGGATACGCAGTATTTT.

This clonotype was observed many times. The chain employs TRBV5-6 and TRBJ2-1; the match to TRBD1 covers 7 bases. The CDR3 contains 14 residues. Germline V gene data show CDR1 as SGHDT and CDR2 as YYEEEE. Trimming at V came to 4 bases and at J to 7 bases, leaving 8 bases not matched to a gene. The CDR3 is CASSMWGQRNEQFF. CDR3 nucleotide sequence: TGTGCCAGCAGCATGTGGGGACAGCGTAATGAGCAGTTCTTC.

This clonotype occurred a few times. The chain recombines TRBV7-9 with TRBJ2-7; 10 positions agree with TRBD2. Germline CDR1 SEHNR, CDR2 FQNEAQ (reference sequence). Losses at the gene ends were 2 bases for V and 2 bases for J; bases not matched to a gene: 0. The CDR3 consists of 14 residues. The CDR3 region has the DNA TGTGCCAGCAGCTTACTAGCGGGAGCCTACGAGCAGTACTTC. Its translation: CASSLLAGAYEQYF.

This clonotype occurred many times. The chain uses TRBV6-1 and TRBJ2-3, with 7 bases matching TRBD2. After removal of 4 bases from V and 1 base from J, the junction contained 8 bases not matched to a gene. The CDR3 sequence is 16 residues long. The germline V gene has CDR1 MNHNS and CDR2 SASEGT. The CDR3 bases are TGTGCCAGCAGTGGGGTCGGCGGGAGTGGCACAGATACGCAGTATTTT. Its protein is CASSGVGGSGTDTQYF.

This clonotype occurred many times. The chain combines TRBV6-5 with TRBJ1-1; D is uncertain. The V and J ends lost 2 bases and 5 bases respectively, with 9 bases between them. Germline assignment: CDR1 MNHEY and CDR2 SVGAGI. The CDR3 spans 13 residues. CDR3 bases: TGTGCCAGCAGTTACGGAACAAAAACTGAAGCTTTCTTT. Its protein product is CASSYGTKTEAFF.

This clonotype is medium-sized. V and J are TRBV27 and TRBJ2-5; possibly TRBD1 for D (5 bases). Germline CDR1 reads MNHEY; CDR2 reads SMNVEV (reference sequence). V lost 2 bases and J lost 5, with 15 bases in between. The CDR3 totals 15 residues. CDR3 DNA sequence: TGTGCCAGCAGTTTAGGGGCCTCGTCATGGGAGACCCAGTACTTC. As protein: CASSLGASSWETQYF.

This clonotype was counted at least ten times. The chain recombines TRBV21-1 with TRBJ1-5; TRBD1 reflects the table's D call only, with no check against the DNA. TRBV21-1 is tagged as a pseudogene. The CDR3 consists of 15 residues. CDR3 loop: CASRSCTPSNQPQHF. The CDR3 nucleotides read TGTGCCAGCAGGTCCTGTACCCCTAGCAATCAGCCCCAGCATTTT.

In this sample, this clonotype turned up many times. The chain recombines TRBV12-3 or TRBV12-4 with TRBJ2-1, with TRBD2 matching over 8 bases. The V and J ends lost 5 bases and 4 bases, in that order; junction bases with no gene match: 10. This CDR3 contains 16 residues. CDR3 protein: CASSPPGTSPYNEQFF. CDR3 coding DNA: TGTGCCAGCAGTCCCCCCGGGACTAGTCCTTACAATGAGCAGTTCTTC.

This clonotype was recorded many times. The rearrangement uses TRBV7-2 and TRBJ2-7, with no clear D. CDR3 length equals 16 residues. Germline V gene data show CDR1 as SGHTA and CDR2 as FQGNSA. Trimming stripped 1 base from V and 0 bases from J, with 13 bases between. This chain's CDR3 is CASSLVGRYSSYEQYF. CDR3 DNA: TGTGCCAGCAGCTTAGTCGGGCGGTACAGCTCCTACGAGCAGTACTTC.

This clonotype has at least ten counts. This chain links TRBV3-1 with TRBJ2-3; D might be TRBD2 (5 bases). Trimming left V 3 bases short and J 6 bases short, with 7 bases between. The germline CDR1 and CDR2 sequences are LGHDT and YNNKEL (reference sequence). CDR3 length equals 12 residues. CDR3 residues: CASSHTGDTQYF. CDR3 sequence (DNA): TGTGCCAGCAGCCACACGGGGGATACGCAGTATTTT.

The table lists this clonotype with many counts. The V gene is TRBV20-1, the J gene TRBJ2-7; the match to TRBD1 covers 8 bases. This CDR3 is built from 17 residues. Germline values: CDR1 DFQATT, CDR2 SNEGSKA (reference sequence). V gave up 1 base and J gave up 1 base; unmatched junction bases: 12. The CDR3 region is CSARAPGGDLNSYEQYF. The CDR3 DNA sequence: TGCAGTGCTAGAGCTCCAGGGGGCGACCTGAATTCCTACGAGCAGTACTTC.

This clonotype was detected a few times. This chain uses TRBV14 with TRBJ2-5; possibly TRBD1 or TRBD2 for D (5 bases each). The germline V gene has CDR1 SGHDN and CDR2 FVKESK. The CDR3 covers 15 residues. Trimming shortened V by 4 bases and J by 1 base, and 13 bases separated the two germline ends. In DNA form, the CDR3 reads TGTGCCAGCAGCCTGCCCGGGACGGCCCAAGAGACCCAGTACTTC. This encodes CASSLPGTAQETQYF. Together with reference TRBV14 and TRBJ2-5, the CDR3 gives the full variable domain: EAGVTQFPSHSVIEKGQTVTLRCDPISGHDNLYWYRRVMGKEIKFLLHFVKESKQDESGMPNNRFLAERTGGTYSTLKVQPAELEDSGVYFCASSLPGTAQETQYFGPGTRLLVL.

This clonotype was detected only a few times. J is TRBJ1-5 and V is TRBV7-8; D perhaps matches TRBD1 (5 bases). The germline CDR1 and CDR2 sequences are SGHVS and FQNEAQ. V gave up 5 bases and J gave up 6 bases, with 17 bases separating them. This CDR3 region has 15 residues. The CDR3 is CASSQGGGRAQPQHF. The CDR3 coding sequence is TGTGCCAGCAGCCAGGGTGGGGGACGGGCTCAGCCCCAGCATTTT.

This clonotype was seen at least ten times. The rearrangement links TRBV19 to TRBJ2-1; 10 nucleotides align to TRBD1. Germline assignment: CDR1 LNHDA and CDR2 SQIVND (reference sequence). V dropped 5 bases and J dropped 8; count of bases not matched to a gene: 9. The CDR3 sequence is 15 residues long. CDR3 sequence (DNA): TGTGCCAGTAGTCCTCAGGACAGGGGGACGCATGAGCAGTTCTTC. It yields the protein CASSPQDRGTHEQFF.

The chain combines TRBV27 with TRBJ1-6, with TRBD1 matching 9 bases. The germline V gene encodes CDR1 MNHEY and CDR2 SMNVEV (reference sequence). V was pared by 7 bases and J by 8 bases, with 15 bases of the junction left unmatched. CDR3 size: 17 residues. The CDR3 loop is CASTLNGGQGHYSPLHF. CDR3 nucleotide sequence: TGTGCCAGCACCTTAAACGGGGGACAGGGACACTATTCACCCCTCCACTTT.

The DNA of the CDR3 is TGTGCCAGCCATCCGGGGTTCACAGATACGCAGTATTTT. Translation gives CASHPGFTDTQYF. The chain uses TRBV6-1 and TRBJ2-3; tentatively, D is TRBD2 (5 bases). CDR1 MNHNS and CDR2 SASEGT come from the germline V gene. This CDR3 has 13 amino acids. V was trimmed by 8 bases and J by 2 bases, leaving 11 bases between them.

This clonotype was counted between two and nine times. The CDR3 here is CATQGLAEKNIQYF. Written as DNA, the CDR3 is TGTGCCACCCAAGGCCTAGCGGAGAAAAACATTCAGTACTTC. The rearrangement joins TRBV19 to TRBJ2-4, with 7 bases identical to TRBD2. V lost 10 bases, J lost 4 bases, and 10 bases stayed unmatched. Per the germline V gene, CDR1 is LNHDA and CDR2 is SQIVND (reference sequence). CDR3 length equals 14 residues.

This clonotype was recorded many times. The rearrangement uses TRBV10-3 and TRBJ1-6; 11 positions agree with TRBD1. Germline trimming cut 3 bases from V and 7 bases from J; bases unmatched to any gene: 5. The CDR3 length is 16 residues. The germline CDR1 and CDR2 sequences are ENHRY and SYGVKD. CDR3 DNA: TGTGCCATCAGTGAAGGGGACAGGGGGTACAATTCACCCCTCCACTTT. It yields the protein CAISEGDRGYNSPLHF.

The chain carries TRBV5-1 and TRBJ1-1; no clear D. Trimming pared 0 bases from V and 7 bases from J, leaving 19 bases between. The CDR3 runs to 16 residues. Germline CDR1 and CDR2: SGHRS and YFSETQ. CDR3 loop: CASSLEPSRTDFEAFF. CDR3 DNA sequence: TGCGCCAGCAGCTTGGAACCCTCGCGGACGGACTTTGAAGCTTTCTTT.

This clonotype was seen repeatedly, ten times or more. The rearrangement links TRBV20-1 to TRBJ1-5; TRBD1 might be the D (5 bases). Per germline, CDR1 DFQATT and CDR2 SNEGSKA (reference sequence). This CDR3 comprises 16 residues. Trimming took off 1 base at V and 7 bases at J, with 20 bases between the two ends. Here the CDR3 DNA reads TGCAGTGCTAGAGCAGGGCCCAGCACTTGGAGGCAGCCCCAGCATTTT. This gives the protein CSARAGPSTWRQPQHF.

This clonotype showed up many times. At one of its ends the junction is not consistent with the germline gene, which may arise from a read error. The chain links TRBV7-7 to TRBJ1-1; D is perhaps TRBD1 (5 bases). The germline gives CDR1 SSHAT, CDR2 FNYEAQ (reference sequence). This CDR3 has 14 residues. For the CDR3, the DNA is TGTGCTAGCAGCCCGGCGGGGGGAAACACTGAAGCTTTCTTT. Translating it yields CASSPAGGNTEAFF.

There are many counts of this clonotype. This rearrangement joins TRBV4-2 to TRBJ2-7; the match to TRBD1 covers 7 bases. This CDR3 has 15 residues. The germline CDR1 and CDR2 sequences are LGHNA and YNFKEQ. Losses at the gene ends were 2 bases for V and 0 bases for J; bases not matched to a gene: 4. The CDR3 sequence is CASSQPGTVSYEQYF. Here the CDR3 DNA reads TGTGCCAGCAGCCAACCTGGGACAGTCTCCTACGAGCAGTACTTC.

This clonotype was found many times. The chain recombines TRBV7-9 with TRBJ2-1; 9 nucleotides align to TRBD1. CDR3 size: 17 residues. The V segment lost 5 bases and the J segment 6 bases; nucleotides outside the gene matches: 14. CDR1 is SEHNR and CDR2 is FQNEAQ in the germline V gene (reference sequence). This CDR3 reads CASSRGPDRGSANEQFF. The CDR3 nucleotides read TGTGCCAGCAGCCGGGGCCCGGACAGGGGCTCGGCCAATGAGCAGTTCTTC.

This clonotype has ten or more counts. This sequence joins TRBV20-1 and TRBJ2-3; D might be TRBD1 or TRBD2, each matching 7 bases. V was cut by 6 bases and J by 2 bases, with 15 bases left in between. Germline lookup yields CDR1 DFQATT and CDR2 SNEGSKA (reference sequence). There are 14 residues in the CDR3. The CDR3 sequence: CSARGGGNTDTQYF. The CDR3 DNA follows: TGCAGTGCCAGGGGGGGAGGCAACACAGATACGCAGTATTTT.